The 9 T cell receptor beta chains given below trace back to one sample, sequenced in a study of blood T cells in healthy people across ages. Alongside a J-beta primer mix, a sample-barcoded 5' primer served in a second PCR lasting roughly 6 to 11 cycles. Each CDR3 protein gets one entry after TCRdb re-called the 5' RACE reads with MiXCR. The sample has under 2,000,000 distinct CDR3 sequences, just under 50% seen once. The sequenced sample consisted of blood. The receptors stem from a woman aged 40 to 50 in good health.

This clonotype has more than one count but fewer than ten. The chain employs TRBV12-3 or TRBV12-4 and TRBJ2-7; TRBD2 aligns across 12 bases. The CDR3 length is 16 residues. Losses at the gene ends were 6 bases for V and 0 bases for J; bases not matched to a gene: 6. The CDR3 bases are TGTGCCAGCAGCGACGGACTAGCGGGGTTCTCCTACGAGCAGTACTTC. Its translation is CASSDGLAGFSYEQYF.

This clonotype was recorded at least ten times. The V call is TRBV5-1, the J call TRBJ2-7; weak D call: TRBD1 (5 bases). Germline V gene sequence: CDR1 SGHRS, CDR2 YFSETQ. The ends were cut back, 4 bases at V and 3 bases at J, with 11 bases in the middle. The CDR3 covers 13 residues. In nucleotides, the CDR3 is TGCGCCAGCAGCCCAGCCGACAGCTACGAGCAGTACTTC. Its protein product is CASSPADSYEQYF.

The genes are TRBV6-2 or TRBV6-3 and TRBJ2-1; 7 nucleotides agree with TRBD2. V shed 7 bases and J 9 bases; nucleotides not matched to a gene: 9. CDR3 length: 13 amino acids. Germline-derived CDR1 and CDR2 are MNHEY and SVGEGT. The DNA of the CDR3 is TGTGCCAGCACGCTGATGGGCGGGGGTGAGCAGTTCTTC. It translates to CASTLMGGGEQFF.

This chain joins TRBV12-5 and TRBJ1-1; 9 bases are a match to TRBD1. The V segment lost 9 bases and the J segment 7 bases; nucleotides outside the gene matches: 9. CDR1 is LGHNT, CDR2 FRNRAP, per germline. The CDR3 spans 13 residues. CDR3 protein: CARGDRVEGEAFF. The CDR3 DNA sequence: TGTGCTAGGGGGGACAGGGTGGAAGGTGAAGCTTTCTTT.

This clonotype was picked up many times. The DNA of the CDR3 is TGCGCCAGCAGCCATCGTCATAGGGGCAACACAGATACGCAGTATTTT. Its translation: CASSHRHRGNTDTQYF. The rearrangement joins TRBV4-1 to TRBJ2-3; D is perhaps TRBD1 (5 bases). Trimming removed 3 bases at V and 2 bases at J, with 15 bases between. Germline V gene sequence: CDR1 MGHRA, CDR2 YSYEKL. The CDR3 spans 16 residues.

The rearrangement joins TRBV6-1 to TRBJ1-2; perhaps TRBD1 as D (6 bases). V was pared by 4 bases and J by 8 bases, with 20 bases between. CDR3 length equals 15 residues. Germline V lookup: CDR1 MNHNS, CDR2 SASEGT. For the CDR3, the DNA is TGTGCCAGCAGTGTGAGTAGGGGGACGCCAGGAGGCTACACCTTC. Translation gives CASSVSRGTPGGYTF.

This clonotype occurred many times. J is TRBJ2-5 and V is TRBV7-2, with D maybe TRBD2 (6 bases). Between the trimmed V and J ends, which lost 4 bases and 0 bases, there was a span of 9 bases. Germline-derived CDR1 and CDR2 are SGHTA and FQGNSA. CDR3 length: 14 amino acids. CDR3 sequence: CASSSGGYQETQYF. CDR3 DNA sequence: TGTGCCAGCAGCTCCGGGGGATACCAAGAGACCCAGTACTTC.

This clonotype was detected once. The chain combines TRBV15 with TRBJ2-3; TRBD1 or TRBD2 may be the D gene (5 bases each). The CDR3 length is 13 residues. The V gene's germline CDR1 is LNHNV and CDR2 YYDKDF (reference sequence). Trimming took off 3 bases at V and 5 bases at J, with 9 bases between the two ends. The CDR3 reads CATSRRGEDTQYF. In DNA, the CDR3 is TGTGCCACCAGCAGGAGGGGTGAAGATACGCAGTATTTT. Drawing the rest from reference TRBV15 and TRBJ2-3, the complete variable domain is DAMVIQNPRYQVTQFGKPVTLSCSQTLNHNVMYWYQQKSSQAPKLLFHYYDKDFNNEADTPDNFQSRRPNTSFCFLDIRSPGLGDTAMYLCATSRRGEDTQYFGPGTRLTVL.

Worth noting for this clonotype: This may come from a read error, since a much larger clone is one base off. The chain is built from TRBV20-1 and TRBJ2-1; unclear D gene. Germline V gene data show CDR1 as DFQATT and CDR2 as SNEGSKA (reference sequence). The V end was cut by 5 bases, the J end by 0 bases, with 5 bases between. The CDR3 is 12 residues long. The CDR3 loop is CSASHSYNEQFF. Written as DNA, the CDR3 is TGCAGTGCTTCCCACTCCTACAATGAGCAGTTCTTC.